This TCR beta chain was retrieved from a study of blood T cell repertoires in COVID-19. Study-wide background: The United States, Italy and Spain supplied acute and convalescent COVID-19 samples.

The table came from immunoSEQ multiplex PCR; TCRdb's copy has only in-frame clones and leaves some out. The data show about 220,000 clones, 86% seen once. The length of the CDR3 is 15 residues. The V end was cut by 5 bases, the J end by 4 bases, with 18 bases between. In germline, CDR1 is SGHRS, CDR2 YFSETQ. Input material: PBMCs or T cells enriched from blood (not recorded which). The clonotype comes from a woman in her 40s with acute COVID-19. The chain couples TRBV5-1 to TRBJ1-1; possible D gene TRBD1, 5 bases. CDR3: CASSPPRQGGTEAFF. The DNA for the CDR3 is TGCGCCAGCAGTCCACCCCGGCAGGGTGGCACTGAAGCTTTCTTT.